The 30 T cell receptor beta chains reported below all come from one sample, sequenced in a study of identical twins. MiXCR was run by TCRdb on the 5' RACE reads, yielding one entry per CDR3 protein. Found here are some 710,000 distinct CDR3 sequences, approximately 6% of them singletons; the top ten hold approximately 1.6%. Sequenced: naive T cells sorted from blood. Source of these receptors: a man between 18 and 35 years old in good health.

The chain has TRBV19 and TRBJ2-1; 9 bases are a match to TRBD1. There are 16 residues in the CDR3. Looked up from germline, CDR1 is LNHDA and CDR2 is SQIVND (reference sequence). V lost 5 bases, J lost 3 bases, and 8 bases stayed unmatched. The CDR3 region has the DNA TGTGCCAGTAGTGGACCGGGACAGGGAGGCTACAATGAGCAGTTCTTC. It yields the protein CASSGPGQGGYNEQFF.

This chain uses TRBV24-1 with TRBJ2-3, with D tentatively TRBD2 (5 bases). Per the germline V gene, CDR1 is KGHDR and CDR2 is SFDVKD. The CDR3 runs 12 residues. Trimming took off 5 bases at V and 10 bases at J, with 12 bases between the two ends. CDR3 sequence: CATSVFGGSQYF. The CDR3 DNA reads TGTGCCACCAGTGTTTTCGGCGGGTCGCAGTATTTT.

This clonotype was seen a few times. The chain employs TRBV27 and TRBJ2-1; D gene ambiguous. This CDR3 has 13 residues. CDR1 and CDR2 from the germline V gene are MNHEY and SMNVEV (reference sequence). V gave up 3 bases and J gave up 4 bases, with 7 bases separating them. The CDR3 is CASSFEGYNEQFF. As DNA, the CDR3 is TGTGCCAGCAGTTTCGAAGGGTACAATGAGCAGTTCTTC.

At least ten counts were recorded for this clonotype. The chain has TRBV6-5 and TRBJ2-1, with 9 nucleotides matching TRBD2. The CDR3 is made up of 18 amino acids. J was trimmed by 4 bases and V by 0 bases; bases with no gene match: 10. The germline gives CDR1 MNHEY, CDR2 SVGAGI. The CDR3 sequence: CASSYSLASGNRYNEQFF. As DNA, the CDR3 is TGTGCCAGCAGTTACTCGTTAGCTAGCGGGAATCGGTACAATGAGCAGTTCTTC.

V gene TRBV29-1 combines with J gene TRBJ2-5; D not resolved. The CDR3 loop spans 13 amino acids. Germline V gene sequence: CDR1 SQVTM, CDR2 ANQGSEA. Trimming took off 3 bases at V and 3 bases at J, with 11 bases between the two ends. DNA of the CDR3: TGCAGCGTTGAGACAAACCGAAAAGAGACCCAGTACTTC. Its translation is CSVETNRKETQYF.

This clonotype was counted between two and nine times. The chain uses TRBV10-3 and TRBJ2-1; D is perhaps TRBD1 or TRBD2 (5 bases each). The V and J ends lost 4 bases and 9 bases respectively, with 16 bases between them. Looked up from germline, CDR1 is ENHRY and CDR2 is SYGVKD. This CDR3 has 14 residues. The chain's CDR3 is CAISVLQGSGEQFF. The CDR3 region has the DNA TGTGCCATCAGTGTATTGCAGGGCAGCGGTGAGCAGTTCTTC.

In this sample, this clonotype turned up a few times. This rearrangement joins TRBV4-1 to TRBJ2-1; TRBD2 aligns across 7 bases. Germline V lookup: CDR1 MGHRA, CDR2 YSYEKL. V gave up 4 bases and J gave up 8 bases; unmatched junction bases: 8. CDR3 length: 14 residues. The CDR3 nucleotides are TGCGCCAGCAGCCGCCCGACTAGCATATATGAGCAGTTCTTC. Translating gives CASSRPTSIYEQFF.

The table lists this clonotype with many counts. V and J are TRBV29-1 and TRBJ2-3, with 10 bases fitting TRBD2. V dropped 7 bases and J dropped 6; count of bases not matched to a gene: 16. The CDR3 runs to 16 residues. Per germline, CDR1 SQVTM and CDR2 ANQGSEA. The CDR3: CSAYGLAELDSDTQYF. DNA for the CDR3: TGCAGCGCCTATGGACTAGCGGAGCTAGACAGCGATACGCAGTATTTT.

This clonotype was seen ten or more times. The V gene is TRBV24-1, the J gene TRBJ2-1; 9 nucleotides agree with TRBD2. Germline trimming cut 3 bases from V and 9 bases from J; bases unmatched to any gene: 5. This CDR3 has 14 amino acids. Germline lookup yields CDR1 KGHDR and CDR2 SFDVKD. The CDR3 loop reads CATSDAGGPREQFF. The DNA for the CDR3 is TGTGCCACCAGTGATGCGGGAGGGCCCCGTGAGCAGTTCTTC.

The table lists this clonotype with many counts. The genes are TRBV27 and TRBJ2-7; possibly TRBD2 for D (5 bases). Germline CDR1 is MNHEY and CDR2 is SMNVEV (reference sequence). This CDR3 has 14 residues. Trimming shortened V by 4 bases and J by 4 bases, and 14 bases separated the two germline ends. CDR3 in amino acids: CASSYGSRGYEQYF. The CDR3 DNA sequence: TGTGCCAGCAGTTACGGGTCCCGGGGATACGAGCAGTACTTC.

This clonotype was seen a handful of times. V usage is TRBV30 and J usage is TRBJ2-1; 10 nucleotides align to TRBD2. V lost 0 bases and J lost 8; bases outside the gene matches: 7. Per the germline V gene, CDR1 is GTSNPN and CDR2 is SVGIG (reference sequence). CDR3 length equals 15 residues. In DNA, the CDR3 is TGTGCCTGGAGTGTCAGAGCGGGAGGGCCCGATGAGCAGTTCTTC. Protein product: CAWSVRAGGPDEQFF. The variable domain in full, with the rest retrieved from reference TRBV30 and TRBJ2-1, is SQTIHQWPATLVQPVGSPLSLECTVEGTSNPNLYWYRQAAGRGLQLLFYSVGIGQISSEVPQNLSASRPQDRQFILSSKKLLLSDSGFYLCAWSVRAGGPDEQFFGPGTRLTVL.

This clonotype was seen more than once but under ten times. The chain has TRBV30 and TRBJ2-1, with a possible D match to TRBD2 (6 bases). V was shortened by 4 bases and J by 5 bases, with 18 bases between the two germline ends. Germline V lookup: CDR1 GTSNPN, CDR2 SVGIG (reference sequence). This CDR3 is built from 15 residues. In DNA form, the CDR3 reads TGTGCCTGGATCCAGACTAGAGGTCAAGACAATGAGCAGTTCTTC. It translates to CAWIQTRGQDNEQFF.

Many counts were recorded for this clonotype. The CDR3 DNA is TGTGCCAGCAGCCCTCGGGACAGGCGGAACACCGGGGAGCTGTTTTTT. It encodes CASSPRDRRNTGELFF. The rearrangement links TRBV12-3 or TRBV12-4 to TRBJ2-2; 8 bases are shared with TRBD1. The CDR3 sequence is 16 residues long. J was trimmed by 1 base and V by 6 bases; bases with no gene match: 7.

The chain couples TRBV5-1 to TRBJ2-5; the D gene is possibly TRBD2 (6 bases). This CDR3 spans 14 amino acids. Trimming took off 0 bases at V and 5 bases at J, with 11 bases between the two ends. Germline values: CDR1 SGHRS, CDR2 YFSETQ. CDR3 sequence (DNA): TGCGCCAGCAGCTTGGTTGGCGGGGTGGAGACCCAGTACTTC. It codes for CASSLVGGVETQYF.

This clonotype was seen only a few times. The chain is built from TRBV2 and TRBJ2-5; D is ambiguous. The V gene's germline CDR1 is SNHLY and CDR2 FYNNEI. With 1 base removed from V and 2 bases from J, the gap between germline ends came to 14 bases. This CDR3 has 16 amino acids. CDR3 coding DNA: TGTGCCAGCAGTGAAGGCGGAAAAGGCAGGCAAGAGACCCAGTACTTC. As protein: CASSEGGKGRQETQYF.

This clonotype was counted a few times. The chain carries TRBV27 and TRBJ2-1; 12 positions match TRBD1. The CDR3 sequence is 15 residues long. Germline V gene lookup returns CDR1 MNHEY and CDR2 SMNVEV (reference sequence). V trimming: 6 bases; J trimming: 7 bases; junction bases outside the gene matches: 7. DNA for the CDR3: TGTGCCAGCAGCCCCGGGACAGGGGGCACAAATGAGCAGTTCTTC. This translates into CASSPGTGGTNEQFF.

The chain recombines TRBV20-1 with TRBJ2-6, with D perhaps TRBD1 (6 bases). The V gene's germline CDR1 is DFQATT and CDR2 SNEGSKA (reference sequence). V lost 6 bases and J 0 bases, leaving 15 bases between the germline ends. The CDR3 is 16 amino acids. The CDR3 DNA sequence: TGCAGTGCAACGACAGGCACAGGCTCTGGGGCCAACGTCCTGACTTTC. This codes for CSATTGTGSGANVLTF.

This clonotype was seen many times. This CDR3 is CASSPSDSPNEQFF. Written as DNA, the CDR3 is TGTGCCAGCTCACCCTCGGACAGCCCCAATGAGCAGTTCTTC. This chain links TRBV18 with TRBJ2-1; D is perhaps TRBD1 (6 bases). The length of the CDR3 is 14 residues. V lost 3 bases, J lost 6 bases, and 12 bases lay in between. Germline CDR1 and CDR2: KGHSH and LQKENI. The whole variable domain, remainder taken from reference TRBV18 and TRBJ2-1, is NAGVMQNPRHLVRRRGQEARLRCSPMKGHSHVYWYRQLPEEGLKFMVYLQKENIIDESGMPKERFSAEFPKEGPSILRIQQVVRGDSAAYFCASSPSDSPNEQFFGPGTRLTVL.

This clonotype came up a few times. V gene TRBV7-8 combines with J gene TRBJ2-2, with D tentatively TRBD1 or TRBD2 (5 bases each). V was pared by 11 bases and J by 4 bases, with 20 bases between. Per the germline V gene, CDR1 is SGHVS and CDR2 is FQNEAQ. The CDR3 runs to 15 residues. The DNA of the CDR3 is TGTGCCGGTGTGGGTGGGGGAACGGGCACCGGGGAGCTGTTTTTT. Translated, it gives CAGVGGGTGTGELFF.

This clonotype was recorded at least ten times. The V and J genes are TRBV25-1 and TRBJ2-5; the D is unclear. Germline assignment: CDR1 MGHDK and CDR2 SYGVNS. Trimming took off 6 bases at V and 1 base at J, with 12 bases between the two ends. The CDR3 has 14 amino acids. The CDR3 reads CASSPLAPQETQYF. In DNA, the CDR3 is TGTGCCAGCAGCCCGTTGGCCCCCCAAGAGACCCAGTACTTC.

This clonotype has more than one count but fewer than ten. CDR3 bases: TGTGCCACCAGTGGGGCGCCGGATACGCAGTATTTT. Amino acids: CATSGAPDTQYF. This sequence joins TRBV24-1 and TRBJ2-3, with D uncertain. The CDR3 extends over 12 amino acids. Between the trimmed V and J ends, which lost 5 bases and 6 bases, there was a span of 8 bases. CDR1 and CDR2 from the germline V gene are KGHDR and SFDVKD.

This clonotype has a handful of counts. V gene TRBV5-6 combines with J gene TRBJ2-7; 7 bases are shared with TRBD2. Germline CDR1 reads SGHDT; CDR2 reads YYEEEE. The CDR3 sequence is 15 residues long. The ends lost 0 bases at V and 5 bases at J; junction bases unmatched: 8. CDR3 amino acids: CASSLDGRGDHEQYF. DNA for the CDR3: TGTGCCAGCAGCTTGGACGGCCGGGGGGACCACGAGCAGTACTTC.

This clonotype was counted between two and nine times. V usage is TRBV6-1 and J usage is TRBJ2-1, with 9 bases that match TRBD2. The germline CDR1 and CDR2 sequences are MNHNS and SASEGT. The CDR3 loop spans 16 amino acids. Germline trimming cut 6 bases from V and 6 bases from J; bases unmatched to any gene: 12. CDR3 nucleotides: TGTGCCAGCAGGCAGATGGCGGGAGGGCGAAGCAATGAGCAGTTCTTC. Translation: CASRQMAGGRSNEQFF.

This chain joins TRBV6-1 and TRBJ2-1; 12 bases map to TRBD1. From germline, CDR1 is MNHNS and CDR2 SASEGT. The CDR3 loop spans 15 amino acids. Trimming cost V 5 bases and J 8 bases; bases outside gene matches: 7. The CDR3 DNA is TGTGCCAGCAGTCCGGGACAGGGGGCGACACATGAGCAGTTCTTC. Translation gives CASSPGQGATHEQFF.

This clonotype was recorded many times. The J gene is TRBJ1-2, the V gene TRBV28; D is possibly TRBD1 (5 bases). The CDR3 contains 15 residues. From germline, CDR1 is MDHEN and CDR2 SYDVKM. Deletions cut 3 bases from V and 5 bases from J, with 16 bases between. The CDR3 sequence: CASSLPGTVEYGYTF. CDR3 DNA sequence: TGTGCCAGCAGTTTGCCTGGGACGGTCGAGTATGGCTACACCTTC.

This clonotype has a count of ten or more. The rearrangement uses TRBV27 and TRBJ2-5; 10 nucleotides align to TRBD1. V shed 4 bases and J 5 bases; nucleotides not matched to a gene: 7. The length of the CDR3 is 15 residues. Germline V gene lookup returns CDR1 MNHEY and CDR2 SMNVEV (reference sequence). CDR3 coding DNA: TGTGCCAGCAGTTCGACAGGGGGCCGTTCCGAGACCCAGTACTTC. Translation gives CASSSTGGRSETQYF.

The chain couples TRBV2 to TRBJ2-2, with D possibly being TRBD1 (6 bases). This CDR3 has 13 amino acids. V gave up 4 bases and J gave up 5 bases, with 8 bases separating them. Germline assignment: CDR1 SNHLY and CDR2 FYNNEI. CDR3: CASSGDITGELFF. The CDR3 bases are TGTGCCAGCAGTGGGGACATAACCGGGGAGCTGTTTTTT. Full variable domain (missing parts from reference TRBV2 and TRBJ2-2): EPEVTQTPSHQVTQMGQEVILRCVPISNHLYFYWYRQILGQKVEFLVSFYNNEISEKSEIFDDQFSVERPDGSNFTLKIRSTKLEDSAMYFCASSGDITGELFFGEGSRLTVL.

This clonotype was observed a few times. The V gene is TRBV3-1, the J gene TRBJ1-4; 7 nucleotides agree with TRBD1. Trimming took 1 base from V and 7 from J; bases not matched to a gene: 6. This CDR3 spans 15 amino acids. Per the germline V gene, CDR1 is LGHDT and CDR2 is YNNKEL (reference sequence). CDR3 protein: CASSQGDSWGEKLFF. In nucleotides, the CDR3 is TGTGCCAGCAGCCAAGGGGACAGTTGGGGTGAAAAACTGTTTTTT.

This clonotype has only a few counts. The chain joins TRBV6-2 or TRBV6-3 to TRBJ1-6, with 9 positions matching TRBD1. Germline V gene lookup returns CDR1 MNHEY and CDR2 SVGEGT. The V segment lost 9 bases and the J segment 1 base; nucleotides outside the gene matches: 4. The CDR3 loop spans 15 amino acids. CDR3 in DNA: TGTGCCAGTACAGGGGGCGCATCCTATAATTCACCCCTCCACTTT. It is translated as CASTGGASYNSPLHF.

The J gene is TRBJ2-2, the V gene TRBV12-3 or TRBV12-4; D is unclear. The CDR3 length is 12 residues. V shed 7 bases and J shed 1 base, with 4 bases lying between them. The CDR3 loop is CASTMNTGELFF. The CDR3 bases are TGTGCCAGCACCATGAACACCGGGGAGCTGTTTTTT.